The clone carrying this T cell receptor beta chain was detected only once. Its antigen is still unknown. RNA transcripts served as template for amplifying TCR beta CDR3 sequences. HTBI-primed first-round RT-PCR preceded second-round multiplex PCR. TCRdb redid the calling of the multiplex PCR reads with MiXCR, one entry per CDR3 protein. The sample includes around 1.1 million distinct CDR3 sequences, about two fifths of them seen just once. Hyperthyroidism patients, all newly diagnosed, had under 2 months' duration and ages of 18 to 65. From germline, CDR1 is SNHLY and CDR2 FYNNEI. Trimming stripped 7 bases from V and 0 bases from J, with 10 bases between. The CDR3 extends over 14 amino acids. This specimen belongs to a study of Graves' ophthalmopathy and Graves' hyperthyroidism. Looking at the study overall: No progression to ophthalmopathy over 18 months defined stable hyperthyroidism. Findings of the study overall: Blood also contained most of the expanded thyroid clonotypes above 0.001 frequency.

The chain has TRBV2 and TRBJ2-1; no clear D gene. This TCR came from an adult man with Graves' hyperthyroidism. Sequencing was done on a sample of peripheral blood or thyroid tissue (not recorded which). In DNA, the CDR3 is TGTGCCAGCACGGCCCTAAGCTCCTACAATGAGCAGTTCTTC. Its protein product is CASTALSSYNEQFF.